This passage covers 24 T cell receptor beta chains from one sample sequenced in a study of OX40 agonist ivuxolimab in advanced cancers. Method: immunoSEQ multiplex PCR; TCRdb's copy keeps in-frame clones and lacks some. The table has about 82,000 clones, approximately 87% seen once; the top ten hold around 0.84%. The sequenced sample was CD4+ or CD8+ T cells sorted from blood, obtained in a trial of the OX40 agonist ivuxolimab. These receptors were obtained from an adult with an advanced solid tumor such as melanoma, head and neck, liver or kidney cancer.

In DNA form, the CDR3 reads TGTGCCAGCAGCTTATTGGGACACATAGCGGGGGGCACAGATACGCAGTATTTT. It codes for CASSLLGHIAGGTDTQYF. The chain recombines TRBV11-2 with TRBJ2-3; TRBD2 matches at 9 bases. The germline CDR1 and CDR2 sequences are SGHAT and FQNNGV. CDR3 length: 18 residues. Trimming took 2 bases from V and 1 from J; bases not matched to a gene: 10.

V gene TRBV30 combines with J gene TRBJ1-5; D may be TRBD1 (6 bases). The V and J ends lost 3 bases and 3 bases respectively, with 18 bases between them. Germline V gene sequence: CDR1 GTSNPN, CDR2 SVGIG (reference sequence). CDR3 length: 16 amino acids. The CDR3 sequence: CAWRDNTGKDNQPQHF. CDR3 sequence (DNA): TGTGCCTGGAGAGACAACACAGGGAAGGACAATCAGCCCCAGCATTTT. The complete variable domain, with remaining parts taken from reference TRBV30 and TRBJ1-5, reads SQTIHQWPATLVQPVGSPLSLECTVEGTSNPNLYWYRQAAGRGLQLLFYSVGIGQISSEVPQNLSASRPQDRQFILSSKKLLLSDSGFYLCAWRDNTGKDNQPQHFGDGTRLSIL.

This clone has just a few counts. The chain carries TRBV14 and TRBJ1-1; the D gene is possibly TRBD1 (6 bases). The CDR3 runs 13 residues. In germline, CDR1 is SGHDN, CDR2 FVKESK. V lost 4 bases to trimming and J lost 7 bases, with 13 bases between them. CDR3 coding DNA: TGTGCCAGCAGCCGGTCAGGACAGAATGAAGCTTTCTTT. Its translation: CASSRSGQNEAFF.

This CDR3 is CASSIGDVNEKLFF. The CDR3 DNA reads as TGTGCCAGCAGCATCGGGGACGTTAATGAAAAACTGTTTTTT. V and J are TRBV9 and TRBJ1-4; weak D call: TRBD1 (5 bases). There are 14 residues in the CDR3. V lost 4 bases and J 4 bases, leaving 11 bases between the germline ends. Germline CDR1 SGDLS, CDR2 YYNGEE.

Here the CDR3 reads CASSPQGFRAGNEKLFF. CDR3 DNA sequence: TGTGCCAGCTCACCTCAGGGTTTTCGAGCCGGTAATGAAAAACTGTTTTTT. The rearrangement joins TRBV18 to TRBJ1-4; perhaps TRBD1 as D (5 bases). CDR3 length equals 17 residues. CDR1 and CDR2 (germline): KGHSH, LQKENI. V gave up 3 bases and J gave up 4 bases, with 18 bases separating them.

V gene TRBV9 combines with J gene TRBJ1-6, with 8 bases matching TRBD1. V trimming: 3 bases; J trimming: 9 bases; junction bases outside the gene matches: 14. Germline V gene data show CDR1 as SGDLS and CDR2 as YYNGEE. The CDR3 spans 17 residues. Here the CDR3 reads CASSGQDRDATGSPLHF. CDR3 coding DNA: TGTGCCAGCAGCGGACAGGACAGGGACGCTACGGGTTCACCCCTCCACTTT.

The chain recombines TRBV7-9 with TRBJ1-4; TRBD1 aligns across 10 bases. CDR1 SEHNR and CDR2 FQNEAQ come from the germline V gene (reference sequence). The CDR3 runs 14 residues. V gave up 4 bases and J gave up 8 bases; unmatched junction bases: 4. The CDR3 is CASSSGTGVEKLFF. CDR3 coding DNA: TGTGCCAGCAGCTCCGGGACAGGGGTCGAAAAACTGTTTTTT.

V is TRBV5-1 and J is TRBJ2-3; no definite D call. V shed 0 bases and J shed 4 bases, with 9 bases lying between them. The CDR3 extends over 14 amino acids. Germline V CDR1 and CDR2: SGHRS, YFSETQ. The CDR3 reads CASSLETGSDTQYF. The CDR3 DNA reads as TGCGCCAGCAGCTTGGAAACGGGTTCAGATACGCAGTATTTT.

The count of this clone is one. V is TRBV6-5 and J is TRBJ1-2, with TRBD1 identical over 8 bases. The germline V gene has CDR1 MNHEY and CDR2 SVGAGI. V lost 4 bases to trimming and J lost 2 bases; unmatched junction nucleotides: 6. This CDR3 has 15 amino acids. CDR3 residues: CASSSDRQGNYGYTF. The CDR3 DNA is TGTGCCAGCAGTTCAGACCGACAGGGGAACTATGGCTACACCTTC.

V and J are TRBV4-1 and TRBJ1-1, with D possibly being TRBD1 (5 bases). V lost 1 base and J 0 bases, leaving 12 bases between the germline ends. Germline V gene sequence: CDR1 MGHRA, CDR2 YSYEKL. CDR3 length: 16 residues. The CDR3 nucleotides read TGCGCCAGCAGCCAAGTGGGGGTACAGATGAACACTGAAGCTTTCTTT. Protein product: CASSQVGVQMNTEAFF.

The rearrangement uses TRBV2 and TRBJ2-2, with TRBD2 matching 9 bases. J gave up 6 bases and V 8 bases, and 7 bases lay outside the gene matches. The CDR3 runs 14 residues. Per the germline V gene, CDR1 is SNHLY and CDR2 is FYNNEI. CDR3 in DNA: TGTGCCAGCGGCCTAGCGGGGAGGGCCGGGGAGCTGTTTTTT. Translation gives CASGLAGRAGELFF.

This clone was detected a few times. The rearrangement joins TRBV5-1 to TRBJ1-2; 10 bases fit TRBD1. V gave up 4 bases and J gave up 5 bases; unmatched junction bases: 5. The CDR3 extends over 14 amino acids. CDR1 is SGHRS and CDR2 is YFSETQ in the germline V gene. The CDR3 DNA follows: TGCGCCAGCAGCGGAGGGACAGGGGCATATGGCTACACCTTC. As protein: CASSGGTGAYGYTF.

The gene calls are TRBV9 and TRBJ2-1, with 12 bases aligning to TRBD2. The germline CDR1 and CDR2 sequences are SGDLS and YYNGEE. CDR3 length: 16 amino acids. Trimming at V came to 0 bases and at J to 3 bases, leaving 1 base not matched to a gene. The CDR3 loop reads CASSVAGLAGYNEQFF. The CDR3 DNA sequence: TGTGCCAGCAGCGTAGCGGGACTAGCGGGCTACAATGAGCAGTTCTTC.

The chain joins TRBV7-3 to TRBJ2-1; maybe TRBD1 (5 bases). CDR3 length: 12 amino acids. Germline V gene data show CDR1 as SGHTA and CDR2 as FQGTGA. Trimming shortened V by 2 bases and J by 9 bases, and 8 bases separated the two germline ends. The CDR3 DNA reads as TGTGCCAGCAGCTTATACGACAGTGAGCAGTTCTTC. Amino acid sequence: CASSLYDSEQFF.

The V and J genes are TRBV4-3 and TRBJ2-1; TRBD1 is a possible D gene (6 bases). This CDR3 region has 16 residues. V was clipped by 0 bases and J by 0 bases, with 9 bases between them. From germline, CDR1 is LGHNA and CDR2 YSLEER. CDR3 residues: CASSQDGGLSYNEQFF. In DNA form, the CDR3 reads TGCGCCAGCAGCCAAGATGGGGGCCTCTCCTACAATGAGCAGTTCTTC.

The V and J genes are TRBV7-2 and TRBJ1-2, with TRBD1 as a possible D gene (6 bases). The germline gives CDR1 SGHTA, CDR2 FQGNSA. The CDR3 totals 17 residues. V lost 5 bases, J lost 1 base, and 20 bases lay in between. The CDR3 spells CASSPRVDTGSNYGYTF. In nucleotides, the CDR3 is TGTGCCAGCAGCCCGCGGGTGGATACAGGGAGTAACTATGGCTACACCTTC.

CDR3 residues: CASSLPGGAGYEQYF. CDR3 nucleotides: TGTGCCAGCAGTTTACCGGGGGGAGCAGGCTACGAGCAGTACTTC. This chain connects TRBV28 to TRBJ2-7, with 7 bases that match TRBD2. The CDR3 has 15 amino acids. Germline V lookup: CDR1 MDHEN, CDR2 SYDVKM. Germline trimming cut 2 bases from V and 3 bases from J; bases unmatched to any gene: 7.

V and J are TRBV5-6 and TRBJ1-5; 7 bases align to TRBD1. Looked up from germline, CDR1 is SGHDT and CDR2 is YYEEEE. The CDR3 is 14 amino acids. V gave up 2 bases and J gave up 6 bases; unmatched junction bases: 5. The CDR3 DNA sequence: TGTGCCAGCAGCTTTGGGACAGTTGGTCAGCCCCAGCATTTT. Protein: CASSFGTVGQPQHF.

J is TRBJ2-2 and V is TRBV5-5; D unresolved. The CDR3 totals 16 residues. The V end lost 2 bases, the J end lost 5 bases, and 16 bases lay between the germline ends. Germline V gene data show CDR1 as SGHKS and CDR2 as YYEKEE (reference sequence). CDR3 sequence (DNA): TGTGCCAGCAGCTTTCCGGACGGTTGGAAGACCGGGGAGCTGTTTTTT. This sequence encodes CASSFPDGWKTGELFF.

The rearrangement links TRBV10-3 to TRBJ1-2; the D gene is possibly TRBD1 (5 bases). The germline gives CDR1 ENHRY, CDR2 SYGVKD. The CDR3 runs to 15 residues. The germline V and J ends were trimmed by 2 bases and 4 bases, with 14 bases remaining between them. The CDR3 DNA sequence: TGTGCCATCAGTGAGCGCCAGGGAGGGAGCTATGGCTACACCTTC. Its protein product is CAISERQGGSYGYTF.

In this sample, this clone is medium-sized. The chain links TRBV7-3 to TRBJ2-7; maybe TRBD2 (5 bases). Trimming removed 5 bases from V and 5 bases from J, with 13 bases in between. The CDR3 covers 13 residues. Germline lookup yields CDR1 SGHTA and CDR2 FQGTGA. The CDR3 DNA reads as TGTGCCAGCAGCCGAACTAGTTCGGACGAGCAGTACTTC. Its translation: CASSRTSSDEQYF.

This chain joins TRBV29-1 and TRBJ2-4; the D call may be TRBD1 or TRBD2 (6 bases each). The V and J ends lost 7 bases and 6 bases respectively, with 19 bases between them. CDR1 SQVTM and CDR2 ANQGSEA come from the germline V gene. The CDR3 extends over 14 amino acids. CDR3 DNA sequence: TGCAGCGGCGGGGACACCGGGGCGATAAACATTCAGTACTTC. It translates to CSGGDTGAINIQYF.

The J gene is TRBJ2-7, the V gene TRBV11-2; D gene unclear. This CDR3 comprises 17 residues. Germline lookup yields CDR1 SGHAT and CDR2 FQNNGV. Trimming stripped 0 bases from V and 6 bases from J, with 21 bases between. The CDR3 spells CASSLDIRALVVLEQYF. The CDR3 nucleotides read TGTGCCAGCAGCTTAGATATTCGGGCCCTTGTTGTACTCGAGCAGTACTTC.

The chain is built from TRBV7-6 and TRBJ2-5; D call uncertain. This CDR3 is 13 amino acids long. The germline CDR1 and CDR2 sequences are SGHVS and FNYEAQ. V lost 5 bases to trimming and J lost 5 bases, with 12 bases between them. The CDR3 region has the DNA TGTGCCAGCAGCCAGCCGTCGGGTGAGACCCAGTACTTC. It is translated as CASSQPSGETQYF.